The clone carrying this TCR beta chain was observed at least ten times. Healthy controls were blood bank volunteers in Maryland, USA. The CDR3 runs to 13 residues. The V end was cut by 0 bases, the J end by 7 bases, with 7 bases between. Germline V gives CDR1 SGHRS, CDR2 YFSETQ. This record comes from a study of neurological immune-mediated disorders. TCRdb itself ran the 5' RACE reads through MiXCR, one entry per CDR3 protein. The data hold just over 30,000 distinct CDR3 sequences, with less than 5% observed a single time. This receptor was taken from a woman aged 35 to 49 in good health. The chain recombines TRBV5-1 with TRBJ2-2; a possible D gene is TRBD1 (5 bases). Input material: CD4+ T cells from blood. The DNA of the CDR3 is TGCGCCAGCAGCTTGGGACAGTTCGGGGAGCTGTTTTTT. It codes for CASSLGQFGELFF.